Reported below is one T cell receptor beta chain. The antigen it binds to is not known. Base qualities are missing; no much larger clone stands one base away. Collaborating institutions collected whole blood in K2EDTA tubes following their own protocols. For TCRbeta analysis, collaborators shipped samples in one of three forms: frozen whole blood, isolated PBMCs, or DNA extracted from either of those sample types. These data come from a study of blood T cell repertoires in COVID-19 (dated by TCRdb to the early 2020s). The study in broad terms: Samples covering the acute and convalescent phases of COVID-19 were provided by collaborators in the United States, Italy and Spain. The material from the prospective study consisted of cDNA or gDNA derived from T cells, B-cell-depleted T cells, or PBMCs. Subjects who had been exposed to COVID-19, were actively infected with it, or had recovered from it provided the deeply sampled blood TCRbeta repertoires that made up the dataset. The repertoires were made available in a free public database intended to serve as a resource for research on the immune response to SARS-CoV-2. The samples were drawn from two sources: the first 160 participants of the ongoing ImmuneRACE study, and approximately 1,300 subjects contributed by 6 global collaborators. A de-identified subject ID, COVID-19 status, age in years and sex were almost always included in the sample metadata. Where available, HLA class I and class II types were taken from metadata supplied by the sample provider and were not determined by assay-based typing. Here is what the overall study found, with its caveats: The quantity of clinical and demographic metadata differed by source and by participant and was supplied without curation.

The CDR3 starts with the cysteine, ends with the phenylalanine, and has 15 residues. Solely the CDR3 DNA is kept, with 45 bases framed from the first base. In the germline V gene, CDR1 corresponds to MNHEY and CDR2 to SVGEGT. V lost 2 bases and J lost 2 bases; the stretch between them is 12 bases long. The immunoSEQ Assay, a bias-controlled multiplex PCR, was used to amplify TCRbeta CDR3 regions from genomic DNA. For the original study's pipeline: Within the assay, amplification of reference gene primers was used to estimate how many nucleated cells each sample contained. To quantify the absolute abundance of each unique TCRbeta CDR3 rearrangement, sequence reads were collapsed and filtered. For each sample, productive Simpson clonality was calculated as the square root of Simpson's diversity index over productive rearrangements. TCRdb limited this immuneACCESS table to in-frame rearrangements with V and J called. A share of clones is missing; checked studies link under half to unresolved V genes, and the rest is unexplained. The V and J calls and clone size come from that table; D and trimming were worked out from the DNA. The table for this sample lists some 220,000 clones; 84% of them were counted only once. The ten largest clonotypes hold 9.7% of the sample.

The clonotype originates from a man aged 50 or older with active or convalescent COVID-19. Source material: peripheral blood. The rearrangement combines TRBV6-2 or TRBV6-3 with TRBJ1-2, with an unclear D gene assignment. The CDR3 corresponds to CASSYLRWSNYGYTF. The nucleotides read TGTGCCAGCAGTTACCTCCGGTGGTCCAACTATGGCTACACCTTC.